This T cell receptor beta chain was identified during a study of blood T cell repertoires in COVID-19. This CDR3 is built from 16 residues. The V and J ends lost 4 bases and 0 bases respectively, with 14 bases between them. Germline V lookup: CDR1 SNHLY, CDR2 FYNNEI. The protocol was immunoSEQ multiplex PCR, while the TCRdb copy is restricted to in-frame clones and leaves out a portion. The sample includes fewer than 350,000 clones, approximately 91% of them seen just once. Sequenced sample: PBMCs or T cells enriched from blood (not recorded which). This clonotype was sampled from a woman aged 40 to 49 with acute COVID-19. The chain combines TRBV2 with TRBJ2-3; possible D gene TRBD2, 6 bases. CDR3: CASSVGGASSTDTQYF. In DNA, the CDR3 is TGTGCCAGCAGTGTCGGGGGAGCCTCTAGCACAGATACGCAGTATTTT.